Listed below are T cell receptor beta chains from one sample, sequenced in a study of beta chain features in type 1 diabetes. Assay used: immunoSEQ multiplex PCR; TCRdb lists only in-frame clones, some missing. The repertoire consists of 970,000 or so clones, with 15% to 20% occurring once and the leading ten covering about 0.02%. Sequenced sample: naive CD4+ T cells from blood. These receptors all stem from a woman in her late teens or twenties in good health. Each CDR3 is given with its conserved first and last residue. D genes are given only for firm matches. Clone size is given for some rows only: seen once, a few or many times, or a class if the clone is expanded.

j_call | v_call | d_call | clone_size | cdr3_nt | cdr3_aa
TRBJ2-7 | TRBV11-3 | TRBD1 | . | TGTGCCAGCAGCCTCGGGACAGGGATCCCACCCTACGAGCAGTACTTC | CASSLGTGIPPYEQYF
TRBJ2-7 | TRBV29-1 | . | . | TGCAGCGTGTCACGGGCTTTTCAATCCGAGCAGTACTTC | CSVSRAFQSEQYF
TRBJ1-1 | TRBV6-5 | . | . | TGTGCCAGCAGTTACCGGGGGGTTCACACTGAAGCTTTCTTT | CASSYRGVHTEAFF
TRBJ2-7 | TRBV27 | . | . | TGTGCCAGCAGTTGGACTTCCAGGAGCTCCTACGAGCAGTACTTC | CASSWTSRSSYEQYF
TRBJ2-5 | TRBV4-2 | . | . | TGTGCCAGCAGCCAAGGGGCAGGGGCACAAGAGACCCAGTACTTC | CASSQGAGAQETQYF
TRBJ1-1 | TRBV18 | . | few | TGTGCCAGCTCACCCGTGGGTGTAACCACTGAAGCTTTCTTT | CASSPVGVTTEAFF
TRBJ2-2 | TRBV10-3 | TRBD1 | . | TGTGCCATCAGTGAGGGGGATAGACAGGGAAAGAACACCGGGGAGCTGTTTTTT | CAISEGDRQGKNTGELFF
TRBJ2-4 | TRBV19 | . | . | TGTGCCACCGGAGCAGGGACCAAAAACATTCAGTACTTC | CATGAGTKNIQYF
TRBJ2-1 | TRBV25-1 | TRBD1 | once | TGTGCCAGCAGTGCACGGCAGGGGGCCTACAATGAGCAGTTCTTC | CASSARQGAYNEQFF
TRBJ2-7 | TRBV6-5 | . | few | TGTGCCAGCAGTTACGGGCAGGGTGTCTCCTACGAGCAGTACTTC | CASSYGQGVSYEQYF
TRBJ1-2 | TRBV7-6 | . | few | TGTGCCAGCAGCGGGGACCCGAACTATGGCTACACCTTC | CASSGDPNYGYTF
TRBJ2-3 | TRBV7-9 | . | . | TGTGCCAGCAGCTTAGCTGAGGCGCAGTATTTT | CASSLAEAQYF
TRBJ2-5 | TRBV12-5 | TRBD1 | few | TGTGCTAGTGCCGGGACAGAGAACCAAGAGACCCAGTACTTC | CASAGTENQETQYF
TRBJ2-7 | TRBV18 | . | few | TGTGCCAGCTCAGCGGGACAGGGAACAAGCGGGAGCAGCGAGCAGTACTTC | CASSAGQGTSGSSEQYF
TRBJ1-4 | TRBV4-3 | TRBD1 | few | TGCGCCAGCAGCCTGACAGGGGAGGAAAAACTGTTTTTT | CASSLTGEEKLFF
TRBJ2-7 | TRBV28 | . | few | TGTGCCAGCGCTGTAACTGCAAACTACGAGCAGTACTTC | CASAVTANYEQYF
TRBJ1-5 | TRBV28 | TRBD1 | once | TGTGCCAGCACGACAGGGGGCTGGGTAGGCAATCAGCCCCAGCATTTT | CASTTGGWVGNQPQHF
TRBJ2-7 | TRBV5-1 | . | . | TGCGCCAGCAGCTTGGCCGCTAGCGAGTTCTACGAGCAGTACTTC | CASSLAASEFYEQYF
TRBJ2-3 | TRBV6-5 | . | . | TGTGCCAGCAGTTACTCAGGGGGGCTCGGCACAGATACGCAGTATTTT | CASSYSGGLGTDTQYF
TRBJ1-2 | TRBV2 | TRBD1 | few | TGTGCCAGCCTCCGGGACAGCTTGTATGGCTACACCTTC | CASLRDSLYGYTF
TRBJ2-5 | TRBV5-1 | . | few | TGCGCCAGCAGCTTGTTTCCAGGGAAAGAGACCCAGTACTTC | CASSLFPGKETQYF
TRBJ2-5 | TRBV15 | . | few | TGTGCCACCAGCAGAACGGAGAAAGAGACCCAGTACTTC | CATSRTEKETQYF
TRBJ2-1 | TRBV18 | TRBD2 | few | TGTGCCAGCTCACAGAGCGGGAGTGGTTACAATGAGCAGTTCTTC | CASSQSGSGYNEQFF
TRBJ2-7 | TRBV10-3 | . | . | TGTGCCATCAGTGAGTCGGCCCACTCCTACGAGCAGTACTTC | CAISESAHSYEQYF
TRBJ2-6 | TRBV10-3 | TRBD1 | few | TGTGCCATCAGTGAACTACCGGGACAGTATTCTGGGGCCAACGTCCTGACTTTC | CAISELPGQYSGANVLTF
TRBJ1-1 | TRBV5-4 | . | few | TGTGCCAGCAGGGGACTAGGGGATGAAGCTTTCTTT | CASRGLGDEAFF
TRBJ2-3 | TRBV5-4 | . | few | TGTGCCAGCAGTACCACGGGCCTAAGCACAGATACGCAGTATTTT | CASSTTGLSTDTQYF
TRBJ2-6 | TRBV2 | . | . | TGTGCCAGCAGTGTTCATGGCCCACAGGGAGAGGGGGCCAACGTCCTGACTTTC | CASSVHGPQGEGANVLTF
TRBJ2-1 | TRBV28 | TRBD2 | . | TGTGCCAGCAGTCAGGGGACTAGCGGAGGCCGTGAGCAGTTCTTC | CASSQGTSGGREQFF
TRBJ2-7 | TRBV27 | TRBD1 | . | TGTGCCAGCAGCCGGGGACAGGGCGTCGAGCAGTACTTC | CASSRGQGVEQYF
TRBJ1-2 | TRBV6-5 | . | few | TGTGCCAGCAGTAACGGACAGGGCTACACCTTC | CASSNGQGYTF
TRBJ1-1 | TRBV18 | . | few | TGTGCCAGCTCACCGGAGGCGGGTTTTAACACTGAAGCTTTCTTT | CASSPEAGFNTEAFF
TRBJ2-7 | TRBV18 | TRBD2 | . | TGTGCCAGCTCACCTGGACTAGTAGTCTACGAGCAGTACTTC | CASSPGLVVYEQYF
TRBJ2-7 | TRBV7-2 | TRBD2 | few | TGTGCCAGCAACAGCCTTACTAGCGGCGAGCAGTACTTC | CASNSLTSGEQYF
TRBJ2-7 | TRBV6-5 | . | few | TGTGCCAGCAGTTACCGTTGGGACTTCTACGAGCAGTACTTC | CASSYRWDFYEQYF
TRBJ2-7 | TRBV18 | . | few | TGTGCCAGCTCACCACAGATGGCCTCCTACGAGCAGTACTTC | CASSPQMASYEQYF
TRBJ2-1 | TRBV28 | TRBD1 | few | TGTGCCAGCAGACACCCTGCCGGGACAGGGGGGTACAATGAGCAGTTCTTC | CASRHPAGTGGYNEQFF
TRBJ2-3 | TRBV7-9 | . | few | TGTGCCAGCAGCAGTCTCGGCACAGATACGCAGTATTTT | CASSSLGTDTQYF
TRBJ2-6 | TRBV7-9 | TRBD1 | . | TGTGCCAGCAGCTACCGGGACAGGGGCCCTGGGGCCAACGTCCTGACTTTC | CASSYRDRGPGANVLTF
TRBJ2-1 | TRBV28 | TRBD2 | few | TGTGCCAGCAGTTTAATCGGGACTATAGTCTACAATGAGCAGTTCTTC | CASSLIGTIVYNEQFF
TRBJ2-2 | TRBV19 | . | few | TGTGCCAGGCCCCCTAGATCGCGGGTCACCGGGGAGCTGTTTTTT | CARPPRSRVTGELFF
TRBJ2-1 | TRBV2 | TRBD2 | few | TGTGCCAGCAGCCGGCTAGCGGGAGAAAATGAGCAGTTCTTC | CASSRLAGENEQFF
TRBJ2-1 | TRBV7-2 | . | . | TGTGCCAGCAGCTTAGAAAGCGGGTCCTACAATGAGCAGTTCTTC | CASSLESGSYNEQFF
TRBJ1-1 | TRBV5-1 | . | . | TGCGCCAGCACCCGGGCCTCGAACACTGAAGCTTTCTTT | CASTRASNTEAFF
TRBJ2-3 | TRBV2 | TRBD1 | . | TGTGCCAGCAACAGGGACAGGAGCACAGATACGCAGTATTTT | CASNRDRSTDTQYF
TRBJ1-3 | TRBV9 | . | few | TGTGCCAGCAGCCCGAGCGGCCTCGGAAACACCATATATTTT | CASSPSGLGNTIYF
TRBJ2-3 | TRBV29-1 | . | . | TGCAGCGTTGACGCAGGTTGGGCAGATACGCAGTATTTT | CSVDAGWADTQYF
TRBJ2-5 | TRBV25-1 | . | . | TGTGCCAGCAGTGAAGGTTGGCGAGCGACCTTCCAAGAGACCCAGTACTTC | CASSEGWRATFQETQYF
TRBJ2-7 | TRBV7-8 | . | . | TGTGCCAGCAGCGTCCAGGGTCCCGGCTACGAGCAGTACTTC | CASSVQGPGYEQYF
TRBJ2-1 | TRBV5-1 | . | . | TGCGCCAGCAGCTTACACGGGGACTACAATGAGCAGTTCTTC | CASSLHGDYNEQFF
TRBJ2-1 | TRBV19 | . | few | TGTGCCAGTAGTATACCGACAGGTCGAGGGTACAATGAGCAGTTCTTC | CASSIPTGRGYNEQFF
TRBJ2-1 | TRBV19 | TRBD1 | few | TGTGCCAGTAGTCACGGGACAGGCTGGAATGAGCAGTTCTTC | CASSHGTGWNEQFF
TRBJ2-6 | TRBV28 | . | few | TGTGCCAGCAGTCTACTAATCGGGGCTGGGGCCAACGTCCTGACTTTC | CASSLLIGAGANVLTF